These 20 T cell receptor beta chains were sequenced from one sample in a study of human T cells and chemical hapten exposure. The time point: patch test 3, about 24 weeks after DPC sensitization. Treatment denoted: therapeutic diphenylcyclopropenone sensitization with weekly scalp DPC. TCRdb independently ran MiXCR on the RACE reads; one entry per CDR3 protein. In the table there are roughly 90,000 distinct CDR3 sequences, roughly 10% of which are singletons. The material sequenced was whole blood, taken in connection with sensitization to the hapten diphenylcyclopropenone (DPC). The receptors derive from a woman aged 25-40 years with alopecia areata. Some clones in this sample may be carry-over from other donors' samples.

The table lists this clonotype with a few counts. The rearrangement uses TRBV20-1 and TRBJ2-5, with TRBD2 matching 8 bases. This CDR3 is built from 14 residues. The germline V gene encodes CDR1 DFQATT and CDR2 SNEGSKA (reference sequence). Losses at the gene ends were 5 bases for V and 4 bases for J; bases not matched to a gene: 9. CDR3 DNA: TGCAGTGCTCCCCGATTGGCGGGGGGAGAGACCCAGTACTTC. It translates to CSAPRLAGGETQYF.

This clonotype was seen ten or more times. The genes are TRBV7-9 and TRBJ2-3; 14 bases align to TRBD2. From germline, CDR1 is SEHNR and CDR2 FQNEAQ (reference sequence). Trimming took 5 bases from V and 2 from J; bases not matched to a gene: 12. The CDR3 length is 19 residues. The CDR3 nucleotides are TGTGCCAGCAGCCCCAAGGGGACTAGCGGGGGTTCTCTCACAGATACGCAGTATTTT. This translates into CASSPKGTSGGSLTDTQYF.

V usage is TRBV20-1 and J usage is TRBJ2-3, with 7 nucleotides matching TRBD2. Unmatched junction bases numbered 6, after V lost 5 bases and J lost 4 bases. CDR1 is DFQATT and CDR2 is SNEGSKA in the germline V gene (reference sequence). The CDR3 totals 13 residues. The CDR3 sequence: CSAPREIADTQYF. DNA for the CDR3: TGCAGTGCTCCGCGGGAGATTGCAGATACGCAGTATTTT.

A few counts support this clonotype. The chain joins TRBV6-2 or TRBV6-3 to TRBJ2-1; TRBD1 or TRBD2 may be the D gene (5 bases each). V shed 4 bases and J shed 9 bases, with 10 bases lying between them. The CDR3 length is 12 residues. The germline gives CDR1 MNHEY, CDR2 SVGEGT. In nucleotides, the CDR3 is TGTGCCAGCAGTTTAAGTGGGGGTGAGCAGTTCTTC. Translation: CASSLSGGEQFF.

This clonotype has a count of ten or more. This chain links TRBV20-1 with TRBJ1-4, with 7 bases identical to TRBD1. This CDR3 is 17 amino acids long. Unmatched junction bases numbered 17, after V lost 2 bases and J lost 8 bases. CDR1 and CDR2 from the germline V gene are DFQATT and SNEGSKA (reference sequence). Here the CDR3 DNA reads TGCAGTGCTAGAATAACCAACGAGGGGACAGTTATCGAAAAACTGTTTTTT. Encoded protein: CSARITNEGTVIEKLFF.

This clonotype showed up many times. The chain couples TRBV11-2 to TRBJ2-5, with 15 bases identical to TRBD2. Looked up from germline, CDR1 is SGHAT and CDR2 is FQNNGV. The CDR3 contains 17 residues. V was pared by 5 bases and J by 5 bases, with 9 bases of the junction left unmatched. The CDR3 sequence: CASSTGLAGGLIETQYF. For the CDR3, the DNA is TGTGCCAGCAGCACTGGACTAGCGGGGGGGCTCATTGAGACCCAGTACTTC. Based on the CDR3 plus reference TRBV11-2 and TRBJ2-5, the full variable domain is EAGVAQSPRYKIIEKRQSVAFWCNPISGHATLYWYQQILGQGPKLLIQFQNNGVVDDSQLPKDRFSAERLKGVDSTLKIQPAKLEDSAVYLCASSTGLAGGLIETQYFGPGTRLLVL.

This clonotype was detected ten times or more. V is TRBV5-6 and J is TRBJ1-2, with TRBD1 identical over 7 bases. V trimming: 4 bases; J trimming: 8 bases; junction bases outside the gene matches: 20. Germline V gene data show CDR1 as SGHDT and CDR2 as YYEEEE. The CDR3 runs to 17 residues. The chain's CDR3 is CASSPSWSSQGPWGYTF. DNA for the CDR3: TGTGCCAGCAGCCCATCTTGGTCCTCACAGGGGCCCTGGGGCTACACCTTC. Full variable domain (outside the CDR3, taken from reference TRBV5-6 and TRBJ1-2): DAGVTQSPTHLIKTRGQQVTLRCSPKSGHDTVSWYQQALGQGPQFIFQYYEEEERQRGNFPDRFSGHQFPNYSSELNVNALLLGDSALYLCASSPSWSSQGPWGYTFGSGTRLTVV.

This chain links TRBV29-1 with TRBJ2-7; either TRBD1 or TRBD2 may supply D (5 bases each). Germline loops: CDR1 SQVTM, CDR2 ANQGSEA. Trimming took off 4 bases at V and 2 bases at J, with 12 bases between the two ends. CDR3 size: 13 residues. In DNA form, the CDR3 reads TGCAGCGTTGGCCCGGGGCTCACCTACGAGCAGTACTTC. Its protein product is CSVGPGLTYEQYF.

The CDR3: CASRSRALGLANNEQFF. Written as DNA, the CDR3 is TGTGCAAGTCGCTCGCGGGCCCTTGGACTAGCGAACAATGAGCAGTTCTTC. The chain carries TRBV12-2 and TRBJ2-1; the DNA was not used to check the table's D call, TRBD2. TRBV12-2 is designated a pseudogene. The CDR3 length is 17 residues.

This rearrangement joins TRBV2 to TRBJ1-1, with D maybe TRBD1 (6 bases). Germline values: CDR1 SNHLY, CDR2 FYNNEI. V was pared by 6 bases and J by 3 bases, with 17 bases between. CDR3 size: 15 residues. Written as DNA, the CDR3 is TGTGCCAGCAGCAAACAGGGAGGGGGGTACACTGAAGCTTTCTTT. Protein product: CASSKQGGGYTEAFF.

This clonotype occurred many times. The rearrangement joins TRBV18 to TRBJ1-1; perhaps TRBD1 as D (5 bases). With 3 bases removed from V and 1 base from J, the gap between germline ends came to 12 bases. The length of the CDR3 is 15 residues. Germline CDR1 KGHSH, CDR2 LQKENI. CDR3 nucleotide sequence: TGTGCCAGCTCACCCTATAGACAGACGAACACTGAAGCTTTCTTT. This sequence encodes CASSPYRQTNTEAFF.

V gene TRBV4-2 combines with J gene TRBJ1-1; D unclear. Trimming removed 1 base at V and 3 bases at J, with 3 bases between. This CDR3 spans 12 amino acids. Germline V gene sequence: CDR1 LGHNA, CDR2 YNFKEQ. The CDR3 sequence: CASSQGDTEAFF. The CDR3 DNA sequence: TGTGCCAGCAGCCAAGGAGACACTGAAGCTTTCTTT.

The chain is built from TRBV7-9 and TRBJ2-2; D perhaps matches TRBD1 (6 bases). The germline V gene has CDR1 SEHNR and CDR2 FQNEAQ (reference sequence). Trimming shortened V by 5 bases and J by 0 bases, and 25 bases separated the two germline ends. This CDR3 is built from 20 residues. The CDR3 DNA reads as TGTGCCAGCAGCGCCCGTTTTATAATCAACGGGACAACGAACACCGGGGAGCTGTTTTTT. Protein product: CASSARFIINGTTNTGELFF.

This clonotype was seen ten or more times. The chain employs TRBV18 and TRBJ2-3, with 8 bases that match TRBD2. The germline gives CDR1 KGHSH, CDR2 LQKENI. The V and J ends lost 4 bases and 5 bases, in that order; junction bases with no gene match: 14. This CDR3 region has 17 residues. This CDR3 is CASSRPNGVAGRDTQYF. CDR3 nucleotide sequence: TGTGCCAGCTCACGACCCAATGGGGTAGCGGGGAGAGATACGCAGTATTTT.

This chain links TRBV28 with TRBJ1-5; TRBD1 agrees at 9 bases. This CDR3 has 15 residues. Germline V gives CDR1 MDHEN, CDR2 SYDVKM. V dropped 6 bases and J dropped 2; count of bases not matched to a gene: 5. The CDR3 DNA reads as TGTGCCAGCAGACCCCGGGACAGGGGCAATCAGCCCCAGCATTTT. Amino acids: CASRPRDRGNQPQHF.

The V and J genes are TRBV5-6 and TRBJ2-1, with a possible D match to TRBD1 (6 bases). Deletions cut 4 bases from V and 2 bases from J, with 13 bases between. From germline, CDR1 is SGHDT and CDR2 YYEEEE. The CDR3 has 15 amino acids. The CDR3 DNA follows: TGTGCCAGCAGCCGGGCAGGGGAACCCTACAATGAGCAGTTCTTC. Protein sequence: CASSRAGEPYNEQFF.

This clonotype was observed at least ten times. The genes are TRBV29-1 and TRBJ1-1; D possibly corresponds to TRBD1 (5 bases). Germline CDR1 SQVTM, CDR2 ANQGSEA. The V gene lost 3 bases and the J gene lost 0 bases, with 8 bases spanning the gap. This CDR3 comprises 13 residues. CDR3 sequence (DNA): TGCAGCGTTGACAGGGTCATGAACACTGAAGCTTTCTTT. It translates to CSVDRVMNTEAFF.

This clonotype has ten or more counts. The chain employs TRBV7-9 and TRBJ1-5; D gene unclear. CDR1 is SEHNR and CDR2 is FQNEAQ in the germline V gene (reference sequence). V lost 5 bases to trimming and J lost 1 base, with 6 bases between them. The CDR3 runs to 13 residues. CDR3 in amino acids: CASSPESNQPQHF. The DNA for the CDR3 is TGTGCCAGCAGCCCCGAGAGCAATCAGCCCCAGCATTTT.

The chain links TRBV5-1 to TRBJ1-2; D gene ambiguous. Trimming removed 3 bases at V and 4 bases at J, with 7 bases between. CDR3 length equals 12 residues. The V gene's germline CDR1 is SGHRS and CDR2 YFSETQ. The CDR3 DNA reads TGCGCCAGCAGCTCGGATACCTATGGCTACACCTTC. It codes for CASSSDTYGYTF. The full variable domain, with the rest looked up from reference TRBV5-1 and TRBJ1-2, is KAGVTQTPRYLIKTRGQQVTLSCSPISGHRSVSWYQQTPGQGLQFLFEYFSETQRNKGNFPGRFSGRQFSNSRSEMNVSTLELGDSALYLCASSSDTYGYTFGSGTRLTVV.

This clonotype was seen ten or more times. The rearrangement joins TRBV7-8 to TRBJ2-5, with D perhaps matching TRBD2 (6 bases). Germline V gives CDR1 SGHVS, CDR2 FQNEAQ. The V and J ends lost 5 bases and 2 bases respectively, with 9 bases between them. CDR3 length equals 13 residues. This chain's CDR3 is CASSTGTQETQYF. CDR3 DNA: TGTGCCAGCAGCACTGGGACTCAAGAGACCCAGTACTTC.